This T cell receptor beta chain was recorded in a study of Ad26.COV2.S vaccination and SARS-CoV-2 variants. Points from the study as a whole: Substantial breadth was reportedly displayed by spike-specific CD8+ and CD4+ T cell responses after vaccination. Placebo recipients showed lower spike-specific TCR breadth than vaccinees.

There are a few counts of this clone. As yet, its antigen is unknown. Treatment: 15 to 20 received Ad26.COV2.S at low or high dose, single or two shots; a few received placebo; per-sample allocation not given. Samples analyzed were those drawn on day 63 after the first vaccine or placebo injection. It was an adult aged 18-55 years in Boston who was the donor. Repertoires were generated with immunoSEQ multiplex PCR, while TCRdb's copy carries only in-frame clones and drops some. The profile covers roughly 420,000 clones, with approximately 89% appearing a single time and approximately 2.5% taken by the ten largest. The receptor's source is a person aged 18-60 years who received the Ad26.COV2.S COVID-19 vaccine or a placebo. The starting material was peripheral blood, obtained in a trial of Ad26.COV2.S vaccine versus placebo.

As DNA, the CDR3 is TGTGCCAGCACCCACAGTCGTTTGTATAGCAATCAGCCCCAGCATTTT. This gives the protein CASTHSRLYSNQPQHF. The rearrangement uses TRBV6-6 and TRBJ1-5, with no clear D. The CDR3 consists of 16 residues. Germline CDR1 MNHNY, CDR2 SVGAGI (reference sequence). The germline V and J ends were trimmed by 7 bases and 0 bases, with 16 bases remaining between them.